This entry describes one TCR beta chain. Sequencing used immunoSEQ multiplex PCR; TCRdb keeps in-frame clones, though not all of them. Here the sample spans roughly 210,000 clones, around 87% being singletons. This CDR3 contains 13 residues. Germline V gives CDR1 LGHDT, CDR2 YNNKEL (reference sequence). V lost 4 bases and J lost 3, with 10 bases in between. The sample comes from a study of blood T cell repertoires in COVID-19. The sample taken for sequencing was PBMCs or T cells enriched from blood (not recorded which). This sequence was found in a man aged 25 to 45 in a cohort exposed to, infected with or recovered from COVID-19 (not recorded which). The chain has TRBV3-1 (or the pseudogene TRBV3-2) and TRBJ2-7; tentative D call: TRBD1 (5 bases). The chain's CDR3 is CASSPDSLYEQYF. CDR3 DNA sequence: TGTGCCAGCAGCCCTGACAGTCTCTACGAGCAGTACTTC.